One sample yielded the 29 T cell receptor beta chains listed below, sequenced in a study of blood T cells in healthy people across ages. Primed by a sample-barcoded 5' primer and a J-beta primer mix, a second PCR proceeded for about 7 to 12 cycles. TCRdb reprocessed the 5' RACE reads with MiXCR, giving one entry per CDR3 protein. The sample shows hundreds of thousands of distinct CDR3 sequences, more than 45% of them seen only once. Material: blood. These receptor sequences come from an elderly man in good health.

This clonotype was picked up a small number of times. J is TRBJ2-1 and V is TRBV4-3; D is ambiguous. V was cut by 4 bases and J by 12 bases, with 16 bases left in between. The CDR3 contains 13 residues. Germline assignment: CDR1 LGHNA and CDR2 YSLEER. The CDR3 sequence is CASSLQVGRVQFF. CDR3 DNA: TGCGCCAGCAGCCTTCAAGTAGGGCGCGTGCAGTTCTTC.

The chain joins TRBV3-1 to TRBJ1-6; D perhaps matches TRBD1 (6 bases). The CDR3 consists of 14 residues. Germline loops: CDR1 LGHDT, CDR2 YNNKEL (reference sequence). V was shortened by 8 bases and J by 8 bases, with 16 bases between the two germline ends. The CDR3 sequence: CASGDKGVDSPLHF. The CDR3 region has the DNA TGTGCCAGCGGGGATAAGGGGGTGGATTCACCCCTCCACTTT.

V and J are TRBV5-1 and TRBJ2-7; the D gene is possibly TRBD2 (5 bases). In germline, CDR1 is SGHRS, CDR2 YFSETQ. CDR3 length: 14 amino acids. Deletions cut 4 bases from V and 0 bases from J, with 11 bases between. In nucleotides, the CDR3 is TGCGCCAGCAGCCCTCAGCTAGCCTCCTACGAGCAGTACTTC. Translation: CASSPQLASYEQYF.

For this clonotype: A clone one base away is much larger, so this may be a read error. The chain employs TRBV25-1 and TRBJ2-7, with 9 bases that match TRBD1. CDR1 MGHDK and CDR2 SYGVNS come from the germline V gene. The trim removed 6 bases at V and 4 bases at J, leaving 4 bases unmatched. The CDR3 totals 13 residues. CDR3 DNA sequence: TGTGCCAGCAGGGGACAGGGTCAGTACGAGCAGTACTTC. It yields the protein CASRGQGQYEQYF.

The sample holds one count of this clonotype. This rearrangement joins TRBV9 to TRBJ2-3; 14 bases are a match to TRBD2. From germline, CDR1 is SGDLS and CDR2 YYNGEE. This CDR3 is 17 amino acids long. V trimming: 4 bases; J trimming: 4 bases; junction bases outside the gene matches: 8. For the CDR3, the DNA is TGTGCCAGCAGCACCCGGACTAGCGGGGGGTATGCAGATACGCAGTATTTT. Its translation: CASSTRTSGGYADTQYF.

The V and J genes are TRBV7-2 and TRBJ2-6; D possibly corresponds to TRBD1 (6 bases). Germline CDR1 SGHTA, CDR2 FQGNSA. CDR3 size: 16 residues. Trimming cost V 4 bases and J 0 bases, with 10 bases left between them. CDR3 DNA sequence: TGTGCCAGCAGCTCCATACAGGGCTCTGGGGCCAACGTCCTGACTTTC. Residues: CASSSIQGSGANVLTF.

The CDR3 is CASSQQYTDTQYF. CDR3 in DNA: TGTGCCAGCAGCCAACAGTACACAGATACGCAGTATTTT. The gene calls are TRBV27 and TRBJ2-3; D not resolved. There are 13 residues in the CDR3. The germline gives CDR1 MNHEY, CDR2 SMNVEV (reference sequence). Trimming cost V 6 bases and J 2 bases, with 9 bases left between them.

V gene TRBV10-3 combines with J gene TRBJ2-3, with 8 positions matching TRBD2. In germline, CDR1 is ENHRY, CDR2 SYGVKD. V gave up 6 bases and J gave up 2 bases; unmatched junction bases: 10. The CDR3 has 16 amino acids. The CDR3 region has the DNA TGTGCCATCAGCGCGGAGACTAGCGTACTCACAGATACGCAGTATTTT. This translates into CAISAETSVLTDTQYF.

The rearrangement joins TRBV15 to TRBJ1-6; D is uncertain. Between the trimmed V and J ends, which lost 3 bases and 9 bases, there was a span of 15 bases. Germline V lookup: CDR1 LNHNV, CDR2 YYDKDF (reference sequence). The length of the CDR3 is 15 residues. The CDR3 is CATSSTFDGRSPLHF. The CDR3 DNA reads TGTGCCACCAGCAGTACGTTTGATGGACGTTCACCCCTCCACTTT.

The CDR3 bases are TGTGCCAGCAGCTTGAAGATCGGGTACTATGGCTACACCTTC. Protein sequence: CASSLKIGYYGYTF. The chain is built from TRBV5-8 and TRBJ1-2; D not certain. CDR3 length: 14 amino acids. V was clipped by 1 base and J by 3 bases, with 10 bases between them. Germline CDR1 and CDR2: SGHTS and YDEGEE.

The CDR3 DNA sequence: TGTGCCAGCAGCTCAACCGGGGGGACCTACACAGATACGCAGTATTTT. Encoded protein: CASSSTGGTYTDTQYF. This chain links TRBV7-2 with TRBJ2-3, with 7 bases lining up with TRBD2. Germline loops: CDR1 SGHTA, CDR2 FQGNSA. CDR3 size: 16 residues. Germline trimming cut 4 bases from V and 2 bases from J; bases unmatched to any gene: 9.

This clonotype has a handful of counts. The chain employs TRBV21-1 and TRBJ1-5; TRBD1 is the table's D call and was not checked against the DNA. TRBV21-1 is designated a pseudogene. The CDR3 consists of 16 residues. This CDR3 reads CAREGRGPYSNQPQHF. Written as DNA, the CDR3 is TGTGCCAGAGAAGGCAGGGGGCCGTATAGCAATCAGCCCCAGCATTTT.

The rearrangement joins TRBV27 to TRBJ1-2, with a tentative D call TRBD1 (6 bases). This CDR3 comprises 15 residues. V dropped 5 bases and J dropped 1 base, with 14 bases sitting between them. CDR1 is MNHEY and CDR2 is SMNVEV in the germline V gene (reference sequence). The CDR3 sequence: CASSKGDTLNYGYTF. The CDR3 region has the DNA TGTGCCAGCAGTAAAGGGGACACCCTTAACTATGGCTACACCTTC.

The gene calls are TRBV2 and TRBJ2-1; no reliable D call. CDR3 length equals 13 residues. Trimming took 7 bases from V and 3 from J, leaving 10 bases between them. CDR1 SNHLY and CDR2 FYNNEI come from the germline V gene. As DNA, the CDR3 is TGTGCCAGCATAGGCGGCAACTACAATGAGCAGTTCTTC. Translated: CASIGGNYNEQFF.

This sequence joins TRBV6-1 and TRBJ2-7; a weak D match, TRBD1 (7 bases). The ends were cut back, 7 bases at V and 5 bases at J, with 24 bases in the middle. This CDR3 comprises 16 residues. Per the germline V gene, CDR1 is MNHNS and CDR2 is SASEGT. CDR3 in amino acids: CASIRGDRDSVNEQYF. CDR3 sequence (DNA): TGTGCCAGCATCAGGGGGGACCGGGACAGTGTAAACGAGCAGTACTTC.

Only a few counts were recorded for this clonotype. The chain uses TRBV29-1 and TRBJ1-1; TRBD1 aligns across 7 bases. With 6 bases clipped from V and 1 base from J, the junction kept 2 bases outside the gene matches. This CDR3 contains 12 residues. The germline V gene has CDR1 SQVTM and CDR2 ANQGSEA. The CDR3 reads CSVRTGNTEAFF. The CDR3 region has the DNA TGCAGCGTGCGGACAGGGAACACTGAAGCTTTCTTT.

This clonotype turned up a few times. The rearrangement joins TRBV6-6 to TRBJ2-7; TRBD2 matches 9 bases. Germline V CDR1 and CDR2: MNHNY, SVGAGI (reference sequence). V was clipped by 4 bases and J by 7 bases; unmatched bases: 14. CDR3 length equals 16 residues. The CDR3 spells CASSLAKGSGGVEQYF. DNA for the CDR3: TGTGCCAGCAGTTTAGCTAAGGGTAGCGGGGGAGTGGAGCAGTACTTC.

This clonotype was picked up many times. The chain is built from TRBV6-6 and TRBJ2-1; 13 bases are shared with TRBD2. The CDR3 sequence is 14 residues long. Germline assignment: CDR1 MNHNY and CDR2 SVGAGI (reference sequence). The V and J ends lost 7 bases and 8 bases, in that order; junction bases with no gene match: 5. In DNA, the CDR3 is TGTGCCAGCACGCGGGGACTAGCGGGATATGAGCAGTTCTTC. Encoded protein: CASTRGLAGYEQFF.

This clonotype showed up just once. The rearrangement joins TRBV11-1 to TRBJ2-2; D not certain. The V gene lost 0 bases and the J gene lost 5 bases, with 10 bases spanning the gap. The germline gives CDR1 SGHAT, CDR2 FQDESV (reference sequence). CDR3 length: 15 amino acids. The CDR3 protein is CASSLARTRTGELFF. In DNA, the CDR3 is TGTGCCAGCAGCTTAGCCCGGACCCGAACCGGGGAGCTGTTTTTT.

V gene TRBV7-3 combines with J gene TRBJ2-1; D remains unclear. Between the trimmed V and J ends, which lost 4 bases and 4 bases, there was a span of 11 bases. Germline assignment: CDR1 SGHTA and CDR2 FQGTGA. This CDR3 region has 14 residues. In DNA form, the CDR3 reads TGTGCCAGCAGCTCAAACCCCAGGTACAATGAGCAGTTCTTC. As protein: CASSSNPRYNEQFF.

This chain links TRBV5-4 with TRBJ1-2, with D perhaps TRBD1 (5 bases). CDR3 size: 13 residues. Trimming took off 4 bases at V and 7 bases at J, with 14 bases between the two ends. Germline V CDR1 and CDR2: SGHNT, YYREEE (reference sequence). CDR3 in DNA: TGTGCCAGCAGCAGGGAAAGGGGCTTTGGCTACACCTTC. The encoded protein is CASSRERGFGYTF.

In this sample, this clonotype turned up a few times. The gene calls are TRBV7-3 and TRBJ2-4, with D unclear. Germline values: CDR1 SGHTA, CDR2 FQGTGA. The CDR3 totals 13 residues. With 2 bases removed from V and 5 bases from J, the gap between germline ends came to 7 bases. The CDR3 DNA is TGTGCCAGCAGCTTAGCCCTCCAAAACATTCAGTACTTC. Amino acids: CASSLALQNIQYF.

The V call is TRBV15, the J call TRBJ2-3; a possible D gene is TRBD1 (6 bases). V was shortened by 5 bases and J by 6 bases, with 18 bases between the two germline ends. CDR3 length equals 15 residues. Germline V gives CDR1 LNHNV, CDR2 YYDKDF (reference sequence). The CDR3 region is CATSVRNRVVDTQYF. The CDR3 coding sequence is TGTGCCACCAGCGTCAGGAACAGGGTTGTCGATACGCAGTATTTT.

CDR3 nucleotides: TGTGCCAGCAGTTCAGGGGGGGTAATACACAATGAGCAGTACTTC. It specifies CASSSGGVIHNEQYF. The chain links TRBV6-5 to TRBJ2-7; D possibly matches TRBD1 or TRBD2 (7 bases each). The CDR3 sequence is 15 residues long. Germline V gene data show CDR1 as MNHEY and CDR2 as SVGAGI. V dropped 4 bases and J dropped 7 bases, with 20 bases sitting between them.

This clonotype was counted ten times or more. The chain joins TRBV6-6 to TRBJ2-7; 7 bases match TRBD2. The CDR3 spans 15 residues. Per germline, CDR1 MNHNY and CDR2 SVGAGI (reference sequence). The V gene end was trimmed by 10 bases and the J gene end by 5 bases; junction bases not matched to a gene: 17. CDR3 sequence: CAISAGLGGGDEQYF. As DNA, the CDR3 is TGTGCCATCTCAGCCGGCCTGGGGGGAGGGGACGAGCAGTACTTC.

The sample holds many counts of this clonotype. The junction departs from germline at one end; a sequencing error may be responsible. The chain links TRBV6-6 to TRBJ2-7, with D perhaps assigned TRBD1 or TRBD2 (6 bases each). This CDR3 is 16 amino acids long. Germline V lookup: CDR1 MNHNY, CDR2 SVGAGI (reference sequence). The CDR3 here is CAPMGGDIDLSDEQYF. In DNA, the CDR3 is TGTGCCCCCATGGGCGGGGACATCGACCTCTCCGACGAGCAGTACTTC.

The V gene is TRBV28, the J gene TRBJ2-7, with 9 bases aligning to TRBD2. This CDR3 is built from 16 residues. After removal of 4 bases from V and 3 bases from J, the junction contained 10 bases not matched to a gene. Germline CDR1 is MDHEN and CDR2 is SYDVKM. The CDR3 nucleotides read TGTGCCAGCAGTTCTTGGACTAGCGAGGGATTCTACGAGCAGTACTTC. This sequence encodes CASSSWTSEGFYEQYF.

The V and J genes are TRBV2 and TRBJ2-6; D is unclear. Germline CDR1 reads SNHLY; CDR2 reads FYNNEI. Trimming cost V 2 bases and J 0 bases, with 2 bases left between them. This CDR3 spans 14 amino acids. CDR3 DNA: TGTGCCAGCAGTGAATGCTCTGGGGCCAACGTCCTGACTTTC. Translated: CASSECSGANVLTF. Complete variable domain (other parts from reference TRBV2 and TRBJ2-6): EPEVTQTPSHQVTQMGQEVILRCVPISNHLYFYWYRQILGQKVEFLVSFYNNEISEKSEIFDDQFSVERPDGSNFTLKIRSTKLEDSAMYFCASSECSGANVLTFGAGSRLTVL.

This clonotype was found many times. V and J are TRBV6-4 and TRBJ2-3, with D uncertain. The CDR3 is 14 residues long. Germline V CDR1 and CDR2: MRHNA, SNTAGT. V was trimmed by 2 bases and J by 4 bases, leaving 10 bases between them. CDR3 coding DNA: TGTGCCAGCAGTGACGGCAGTGGGGCAGATACGCAGTATTTT. As protein: CASSDGSGADTQYF.